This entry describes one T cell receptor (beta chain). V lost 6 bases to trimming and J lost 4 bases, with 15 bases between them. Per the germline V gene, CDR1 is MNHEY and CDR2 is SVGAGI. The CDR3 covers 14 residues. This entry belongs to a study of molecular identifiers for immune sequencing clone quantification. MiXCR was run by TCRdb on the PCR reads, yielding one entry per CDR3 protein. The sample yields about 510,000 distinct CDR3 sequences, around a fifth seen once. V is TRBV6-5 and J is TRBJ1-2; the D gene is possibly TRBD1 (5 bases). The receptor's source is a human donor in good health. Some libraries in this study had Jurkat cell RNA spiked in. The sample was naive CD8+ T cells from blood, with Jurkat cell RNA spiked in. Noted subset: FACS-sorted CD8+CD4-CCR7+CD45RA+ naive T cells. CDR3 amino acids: CASSPDSRVYGYTF. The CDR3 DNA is TGTGCCAGCAGCCCTGACAGCCGAGTCTATGGCTACACCTTC.